This T cell receptor (beta chain) was obtained from a study of blood T cell repertoires in COVID-19. Study details: The analysed material was cDNA or gDNA that came from T cells, B-cell-depleted T cells, or PBMCs.

Seattle's enrolled individuals joined amid active infection and were then monitored longitudinally. Clones were read by immunoSEQ multiplex PCR, and TCRdb kept only the in-frame ones, dropping some. Counted here are tens of thousands of clones, around 86% occurring once; the ten biggest clones make up 16%. The CDR3 is 13 residues long. V was clipped by 1 base and J by 8 bases, with 11 bases between them. In germline, CDR1 is SEHNR, CDR2 FQNEAQ (reference sequence). The genes are TRBV7-9 and TRBJ1-1; D is ambiguous. Sequenced sample: peripheral blood. The TCR sequence derives from a man between 40 and 49 years old with COVID-19, enrolled during active disease. CDR3 coding DNA: TGTGCCAGCAGCTTAGTCTCCCAGTCGGAAGCTTTCTTT. This codes for CASSLVSQSEAFF.